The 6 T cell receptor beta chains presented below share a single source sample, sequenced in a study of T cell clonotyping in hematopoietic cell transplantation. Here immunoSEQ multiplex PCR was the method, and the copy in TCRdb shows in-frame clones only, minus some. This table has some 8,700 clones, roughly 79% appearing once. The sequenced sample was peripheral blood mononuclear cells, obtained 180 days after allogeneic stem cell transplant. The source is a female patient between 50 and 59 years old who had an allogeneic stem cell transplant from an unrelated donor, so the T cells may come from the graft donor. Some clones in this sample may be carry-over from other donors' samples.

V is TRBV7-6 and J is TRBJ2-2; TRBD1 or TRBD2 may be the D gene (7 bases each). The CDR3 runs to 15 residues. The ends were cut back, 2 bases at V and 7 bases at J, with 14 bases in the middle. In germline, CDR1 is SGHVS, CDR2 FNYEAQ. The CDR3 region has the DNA TGTGCCAGCAGCTTAATAGGGAGGGGGCTCGGGGAGCTGTTTTTT. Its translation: CASSLIGRGLGELFF. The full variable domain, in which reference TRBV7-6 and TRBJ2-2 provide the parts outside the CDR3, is GAGVSQSPRYKVTKRGQDVALRCDPISGHVSLYWYRQALGQGPEFLTYFNYEAQQDKSGLPNDRFSAERPEGSISTLTIQRTEQRDSAMYRCASSLIGRGLGELFFGEGSRLTVL.

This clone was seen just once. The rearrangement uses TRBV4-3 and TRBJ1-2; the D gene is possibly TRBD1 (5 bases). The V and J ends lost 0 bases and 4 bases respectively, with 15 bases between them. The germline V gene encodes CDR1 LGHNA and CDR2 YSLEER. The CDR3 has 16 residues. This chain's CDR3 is CASSQDLGRVIYGYTF. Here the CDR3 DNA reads TGCGCCAGCAGCCAAGATTTGGGCAGGGTAATCTATGGCTACACCTTC.

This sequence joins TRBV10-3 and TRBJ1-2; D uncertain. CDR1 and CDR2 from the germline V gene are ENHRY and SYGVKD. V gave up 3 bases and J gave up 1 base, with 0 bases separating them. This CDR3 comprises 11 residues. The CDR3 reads CAISDNYGYTF. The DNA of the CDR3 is TGTGCCATCAGTGATAACTATGGCTACACCTTC.

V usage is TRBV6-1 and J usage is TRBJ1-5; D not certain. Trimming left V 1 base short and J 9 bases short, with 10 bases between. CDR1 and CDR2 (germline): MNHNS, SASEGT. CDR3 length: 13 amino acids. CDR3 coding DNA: TGTGCCAGCAGTGAAGAGAGGGCCGGGCCCCAGCATTTT. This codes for CASSEERAGPQHF.

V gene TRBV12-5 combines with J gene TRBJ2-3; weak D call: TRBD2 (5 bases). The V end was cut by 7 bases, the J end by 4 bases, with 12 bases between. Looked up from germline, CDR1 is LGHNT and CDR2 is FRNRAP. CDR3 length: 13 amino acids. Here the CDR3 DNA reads TGTGCTAGTGCCCAAACGGAGGCAGATACGCAGTATTTT. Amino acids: CASAQTEADTQYF.

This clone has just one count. DNA of the CDR3: TGTGCTTACCGGGACAGCTACGAGCAGTACTTC. Protein: CAYRDSYEQYF. The rearrangement uses TRBV30 and TRBJ2-7; TRBD1 aligns across 7 bases. The CDR3 has 11 residues. The germline gives CDR1 GTSNPN, CDR2 SVGIG (reference sequence).